The 21 T cell receptor beta chains below come from one sample, sequenced in a study of blood T cell repertoires in COVID-19. Clones were read by immunoSEQ multiplex PCR, and TCRdb kept only the in-frame ones, dropping some. The sample has approximately 210,000 clones; 65% to 90% are singletons. Sequenced sample: PBMCs or T cells enriched from blood (not recorded which). The receptors were sampled from a woman between 50 and 59 years old with acute COVID-19.

CDR3 bases: TGTGCCAGCAGCCCTACAGGGAATAGCAATCAGCCCCAGCATTTT. Its protein is CASSPTGNSNQPQHF. The J gene is TRBJ1-5, the V gene TRBV2; possible D gene TRBD1, 6 bases. The CDR3 spans 15 residues. Trimming removed 6 bases from V and 0 bases from J, with 12 bases in between. Germline V gene data show CDR1 as SNHLY and CDR2 as FYNNEI.

DNA for the CDR3: TGCAGCGTTCCCCTAGCGGGAGTATATGAGACCCAGTACTTC. This sequence encodes CSVPLAGVYETQYF. The genes are TRBV29-1 and TRBJ2-5, with TRBD2 matching over 10 bases. The CDR3 spans 14 residues. Germline lookup yields CDR1 SQVTM and CDR2 ANQGSEA. Trimming at V came to 5 bases and at J to 5 bases, leaving 8 bases not matched to a gene.

The chain combines TRBV21-1 with TRBJ1-5; the D call of TRBD1 is as the table states it, not checked on the DNA. TRBV21-1 is noted as a pseudogene. CDR3 length: 22 amino acids. DNA of the CDR3: TGTGCCAGCAGCAAAGCGGGTTCAGGGGTGGGATTCGATAAAAGACCTAATCAGCCCCAGCATTTT. This translates into CASSKAGSGVGFDKRPNQPQHF.

The V and J genes are TRBV3-1 (or the pseudogene TRBV3-2) and TRBJ2-7, with TRBD2 as a possible D gene (5 bases). Looked up from germline, CDR1 is LGHDT and CDR2 is YNNKEL (reference sequence). This CDR3 has 14 amino acids. V was shortened by 1 base and J by 2 bases, with 9 bases between the two germline ends. The CDR3 is CASSQAQLAYEQYF. CDR3 coding DNA: TGTGCCAGCAGCCAAGCCCAACTAGCCTACGAGCAGTACTTC.

J is TRBJ1-2 and V is TRBV3-1 (or the pseudogene TRBV3-2); TRBD1 matches 11 bases. J lost 13 bases, V lost 1 base, and 5 bases had no gene match. The germline V gene has CDR1 LGHDT and CDR2 YNNKEL (reference sequence). The CDR3 contains 13 residues. This CDR3 is CASSQVGTGGCTF. The CDR3 nucleotides read TGTGCCAGCAGCCAAGTTGGGACAGGGGGTTGCACCTTC.

This chain joins TRBV19 and TRBJ1-5; 10 bases map to TRBD1. Germline V gene sequence: CDR1 LNHDA, CDR2 SQIVND (reference sequence). With V trimmed by 2 bases and J by 4 bases, 8 bases remained unmatched. This CDR3 is 17 amino acids long. The CDR3 reads CASSITGTGAQNQPQHF. CDR3 in DNA: TGTGCCAGTAGTATAACGGGGACAGGGGCCCAAAATCAGCCCCAGCATTTT.

The chain links TRBV27 to TRBJ2-5; a possible D gene is TRBD1 (6 bases). Trimming pared 6 bases from V and 5 bases from J, leaving 16 bases between. This CDR3 is built from 14 residues. Germline V lookup: CDR1 MNHEY, CDR2 SMNVEV (reference sequence). The chain's CDR3 is CASSYRERTETQYF. The CDR3 region has the DNA TGTGCCAGCAGCTACAGGGAAAGGACGGAGACCCAGTACTTC.

This clone turned up a few times. This sequence joins TRBV18 and TRBJ2-7, with 8 bases that match TRBD1. Germline-derived CDR1 and CDR2 are KGHSH and LQKENI. The CDR3 is 16 residues long. Germline trimming cut 4 bases from V and 0 bases from J; bases unmatched to any gene: 8. The CDR3 bases are TGTGCCAGCTCACTAACCGGACAGGGCCCCTCCTACGAGCAGTACTTC. Protein product: CASSLTGQGPSYEQYF.

The CDR3 DNA is TGTGCCAGCAGTGGGGAGAGCTCCTATAATTCACCCCTCCACTTT. Translating it yields CASSGESSYNSPLHF. The V gene is TRBV6-1, the J gene TRBJ1-6; D not certain. This CDR3 region has 15 residues. Germline CDR1 and CDR2: MNHNS and SASEGT. V was shortened by 4 bases and J by 0 bases, with 7 bases between the two germline ends.

The chain uses TRBV27 and TRBJ2-7; D is uncertain. The CDR3 sequence is 14 residues long. Per the germline V gene, CDR1 is MNHEY and CDR2 is SMNVEV (reference sequence). The germline V and J ends were trimmed by 3 bases and 3 bases, with 12 bases remaining between them. The CDR3: CASSFSRKRYEQYF. CDR3 in DNA: TGTGCCAGCAGTTTTTCCAGGAAACGCTACGAGCAGTACTTC.

The CDR3 sequence is CASSFPRHSGNTIYF. As DNA, the CDR3 is TGTGCCAGCAGTTTCCCCAGGCACTCTGGAAACACCATATATTTT. The V gene is TRBV28, the J gene TRBJ1-3, with D unclear. CDR1 is MDHEN, CDR2 SYDVKM, per germline. The V gene lost 3 bases and the J gene lost 0 bases, with 9 bases spanning the gap. The CDR3 runs to 15 residues. Full variable domain (outside the CDR3, taken from reference TRBV28 and TRBJ1-3): DVKVTQSSRYLVKRTGEKVFLECVQDMDHENMFWYRQDPGLGLRLIYFSYDVKMKEKGDIPEGYSVSREKKERFSLILESASTNQTSMYLCASSFPRHSGNTIYFGEGSWLTVV.

V is TRBV4-1 and J is TRBJ2-7; no firm D call. The V gene lost 0 bases and the J gene lost 3 bases, with 9 bases spanning the gap. CDR1 and CDR2 (germline): MGHRA, YSYEKL. The CDR3 runs 14 residues. For the CDR3, the DNA is TGCGCCAGCAGCCAAGATTCAATCAGCTACGAGCAGTACTTC. It specifies CASSQDSISYEQYF.

This clone came up once. The chain employs TRBV5-1 and TRBJ2-7, with D possibly TRBD2 on 5 matching bases. This CDR3 comprises 13 residues. Germline V gene data show CDR1 as SGHRS and CDR2 as YFSETQ. Trimming cost V 10 bases and J 1 base, with 15 bases left between them. The CDR3, as DNA: TGCGCCCGTCCGCGGGTTGGGTCCTACGAGCAGTACTTC. Translation: CARPRVGSYEQYF.

The J gene is TRBJ1-1, the V gene TRBV4-3; 8 bases fit TRBD1. The germline gives CDR1 LGHNA, CDR2 YSLEER. After removal of 0 bases from V and 8 bases from J, the junction contained 11 bases not matched to a gene. CDR3 size: 16 residues. DNA of the CDR3: TGCGCCAGCAGCCAAGAAAGTTTTCCGGGACAGGCCGAAGCTTTCTTT. Residues: CASSQESFPGQAEAFF.

The rearrangement uses TRBV19 and TRBJ2-7, with D maybe TRBD2 (5 bases). The CDR3 has 13 residues. The germline CDR1 and CDR2 sequences are LNHDA and SQIVND (reference sequence). Trimming pared 6 bases from V and 3 bases from J, leaving 12 bases between. The CDR3 sequence is CASRTTTNYEQYF. The CDR3 DNA is TGTGCCAGTAGGACTACGACAAACTACGAGCAGTACTTC. Full variable domain (rest looked up from reference TRBV19 and TRBJ2-7): DGGITQSPKYLFRKEGQNVTLSCEQNLNHDAMYWYRQDPGQGLRLIYYSQIVNDFQKGDIAEGYSVSREKKESFPLTVTSAQKNPTAFYLCASRTTTNYEQYFGPGTRLTVT.

The chain carries TRBV18 and TRBJ1-5; D possibly corresponds to TRBD1 (6 bases). The CDR3 is 17 residues long. V dropped 2 bases and J dropped 4 bases, with 18 bases sitting between them. Per germline, CDR1 KGHSH and CDR2 LQKENI. This chain's CDR3 is CASSPYPPGTLNQPQHF. CDR3 coding DNA: TGTGCCAGCTCACCATATCCGCCCGGGACACTAAATCAGCCCCAGCATTTT.

The chain is built from TRBV18 and TRBJ2-5, with D possibly TRBD1 on 5 matching bases. CDR3 length: 14 residues. Trimming cost V 3 bases and J 2 bases, with 10 bases left between them. Germline CDR1 is KGHSH and CDR2 is LQKENI. CDR3 residues: CASSPPDRQETQYF. The DNA of the CDR3 is TGTGCCAGCTCACCCCCTGACAGACAAGAGACCCAGTACTTC.

The DNA of the CDR3 is TGTGCCAGTAATGGACAAATTAATGAAAAACTGTTTTTT. Encoded protein: CASNGQINEKLFF. V usage is TRBV19 and J usage is TRBJ1-4; maybe TRBD1 (5 bases). CDR1 and CDR2 (germline): LNHDA, SQIVND (reference sequence). Trimming removed 7 bases at V and 4 bases at J, with 10 bases between. CDR3 size: 13 residues.

A few counts support this clone. The CDR3 bases are TGTGCCAGCAGCCGGGACAGAGAGTACGAGCAGTACTTC. This gives the protein CASSRDREYEQYF. The chain carries TRBV7-9 and TRBJ2-7, with 7 nucleotides matching TRBD1. The V gene end was trimmed by 5 bases and the J gene end by 4 bases; junction bases not matched to a gene: 5. CDR1 is SEHNR, CDR2 FQNEAQ, per germline (reference sequence). The CDR3 runs 13 residues.

This clone appeared a single time. V gene TRBV11-2 combines with J gene TRBJ2-3; 7 bases are shared with TRBD1. Per the germline V gene, CDR1 is SGHAT and CDR2 is FQNNGV. Unmatched junction bases numbered 2, after V lost 4 bases and J lost 1 base. This CDR3 comprises 14 residues. CDR3 amino acids: CASSSGGGTDTQYF. DNA of the CDR3: TGTGCCAGCAGCTCAGGGGGAGGCACAGATACGCAGTATTTT.

The chain joins TRBV7-2 to TRBJ2-7; D ambiguous. CDR3 length: 13 amino acids. Germline V lookup: CDR1 SGHTA, CDR2 FQGNSA. The V end was cut by 2 bases, the J end by 1 base, with 6 bases between. The CDR3 here is CASSLQSSYEQYF. The CDR3 DNA reads TGTGCCAGCAGCTTACAGTCTTCCTACGAGCAGTACTTC.